One sample yielded the 32 T cell receptor beta chains listed below, sequenced in a study of blood T cell repertoires in COVID-19. Data came from immunoSEQ multiplex PCR; TCRdb stores just in-frame clones and leaves some out. The table shows some 44,000 clones, with around 92% occurring only once. The material sequenced was peripheral blood. Receptors were obtained from a human donor in a cohort sampled during active COVID-19.

This chain connects TRBV2 to TRBJ2-5; 8 bases align to TRBD1. V shed 8 bases and J 5 bases; nucleotides not matched to a gene: 10. This CDR3 is 14 amino acids long. Germline V CDR1 and CDR2: SNHLY, FYNNEI. CDR3 sequence reads: CASGQGLRSETQYF. CDR3 DNA: TGTGCCAGCGGACAGGGTTTGAGAAGTGAGACCCAGTACTTC.

The chain employs TRBV27 and TRBJ1-5, with TRBD1 identical over 8 bases. Losses at the gene ends were 6 bases for V and 3 bases for J; bases not matched to a gene: 7. Germline V gives CDR1 MNHEY, CDR2 SMNVEV (reference sequence). The CDR3 sequence is 15 residues long. CDR3 loop: CASREGQAPNQPQHF. DNA of the CDR3: TGTGCCAGCAGAGAGGGACAGGCCCCCAATCAGCCCCAGCATTTT.

The rearrangement links TRBV18 to TRBJ1-1; 8 positions agree with TRBD1. J gave up 11 bases and V 2 bases, and 10 bases lay outside the gene matches. CDR3 size: 14 residues. Germline V gives CDR1 KGHSH, CDR2 LQKENI. CDR3 amino acids: CASSPLEQGVAAFF. The CDR3 nucleotides read TGTGCCAGCTCACCATTAGAACAGGGGGTCGCCGCTTTCTTT.

This clone was seen only once. The rearrangement uses TRBV7-9 and TRBJ2-2, with D perhaps TRBD2 (6 bases). Deletions cut 9 bases from V and 2 bases from J, with 10 bases between. Germline assignment: CDR1 SEHNR and CDR2 FQNEAQ (reference sequence). This CDR3 has 13 amino acids. The CDR3 DNA reads TGTGCCAGTCGGGGGTCTAACACCGGGGAGCTGTTTTTT. Amino acids: CASRGSNTGELFF.

A few counts support this clone. The chain has TRBV28 and TRBJ2-7; 13 bases line up with TRBD2. The germline V gene has CDR1 MDHEN and CDR2 SYDVKM. This CDR3 spans 15 amino acids. V shed 6 bases and J 5 bases; nucleotides not matched to a gene: 7. The CDR3 spells CASRLAGGPHHEQYF. CDR3 DNA: TGTGCCAGCAGACTAGCGGGAGGGCCTCATCACGAGCAGTACTTC.

The genes are TRBV7-2 and TRBJ2-1; 7 bases line up with TRBD2. The CDR3 contains 14 residues. CDR1 SGHTA and CDR2 FQGNSA come from the germline V gene. V gave up 5 bases and J gave up 5 bases; unmatched junction bases: 6. CDR3 nucleotide sequence: TGTGCCAGCAGCCCTCAGGGAGGGGACAATGAGCAGTTCTTC. Translating gives CASSPQGGDNEQFF.

This chain connects TRBV6-1 to TRBJ1-2; 10 bases line up with TRBD1. The CDR3 totals 14 residues. The junction had 6 bases not matched to a gene; V was cut back by 3 bases and J by 8 bases. CDR1 MNHNS and CDR2 SASEGT come from the germline V gene. The chain's CDR3 is CASSELGQGYGYTF. For the CDR3, the DNA is TGTGCCAGCAGTGAGTTGGGACAGGGGTACGGCTACACCTTC.

The chain couples TRBV19 to TRBJ1-1; a weak D match, TRBD1 (6 bases). CDR3 length equals 14 residues. Germline CDR1 LNHDA, CDR2 SQIVND (reference sequence). V was cut by 3 bases and J by 4 bases, with 12 bases left in between. CDR3 loop: CASSMNRVITEAFF. For the CDR3, the DNA is TGTGCCAGTAGTATGAACAGGGTAATCACTGAAGCTTTCTTT.

The CDR3, as DNA: TGTGCCAGCAGTGTCGGACAGATCGCGGCCTACAATGAGCAGTTCTTC. This sequence encodes CASSVGQIAAYNEQFF. V usage is TRBV27 and J usage is TRBJ2-1; D is perhaps TRBD1 (6 bases). V shed 5 bases and J shed 2 bases, with 16 bases lying between them. There are 16 residues in the CDR3. Germline values: CDR1 MNHEY, CDR2 SMNVEV (reference sequence).

The rearrangement links TRBV27 to TRBJ2-7; TRBD2 agrees at 7 bases. The CDR3 runs to 16 residues. CDR1 and CDR2 from the germline V gene are MNHEY and SMNVEV (reference sequence). The junction had 6 bases not matched to a gene; V was cut back by 1 base and J by 0 bases. The CDR3 loop reads CASSLFGWGGSYEQYF. CDR3 sequence (DNA): TGTGCCAGCAGTTTATTTGGTTGGGGGGGCTCCTACGAGCAGTACTTC.

V gene TRBV6-6 combines with J gene TRBJ2-7; 8 bases are a match to TRBD1. Looked up from germline, CDR1 is MNHNY and CDR2 is SVGAGI (reference sequence). J lost 7 bases, V lost 4 bases, and 12 bases had no gene match. The CDR3 consists of 15 residues. The CDR3 spells CASSSTTRQGWEQYF. CDR3 DNA sequence: TGTGCCAGCAGTTCCACTACCCGACAGGGGTGGGAGCAGTACTTC.

The genes are TRBV29-1 and TRBJ1-1; TRBD1 agrees at 10 bases. This CDR3 spans 14 amino acids. Germline CDR1 is SQVTM and CDR2 is ANQGSEA. Unmatched junction bases numbered 12, after V lost 6 bases and J lost 8 bases. In DNA form, the CDR3 reads TGCAGCGTAGCCGCCGGGACAGGGGAACTCGAAGCTTTCTTT. Protein: CSVAAGTGELEAFF.

The V and J genes are TRBV10-3 and TRBJ2-7; 11 bases are shared with TRBD2. V lost 10 bases and J lost 6; bases outside the gene matches: 8. This CDR3 region has 13 residues. CDR1 ENHRY and CDR2 SYGVKD come from the germline V gene. The CDR3 bases are TGTGCCACCTTAGCGGGAGGGCCGGGCGAGCAGTACTTC. Protein: CATLAGGPGEQYF.

The chain carries TRBV27 and TRBJ1-2; 9 bases agree with TRBD1. With 3 bases clipped from V and 4 bases from J, the junction kept 6 bases outside the gene matches. Germline CDR1 and CDR2: MNHEY and SMNVEV (reference sequence). CDR3 length: 15 residues. The CDR3 spells CASSFSTDRGYGYTF. CDR3 nucleotide sequence: TGTGCCAGCAGTTTTTCCACGGACAGGGGCTATGGCTACACCTTC.

The CDR3 is CASSQRSSNQPQHF. The DNA for the CDR3 is TGTGCCAGCAGCCAACGGAGTAGCAATCAGCCCCAGCATTTT. This chain uses TRBV7-9 with TRBJ1-5; D is uncertain. V lost 5 bases and J lost 0, with 8 bases in between. This CDR3 spans 14 amino acids. Germline V lookup: CDR1 SEHNR, CDR2 FQNEAQ (reference sequence).

The chain is built from TRBV4-2 and TRBJ1-2, with 7 bases lining up with TRBD1. This CDR3 contains 15 residues. With 3 bases clipped from V and 4 bases from J, the junction kept 8 bases outside the gene matches. Germline V gives CDR1 LGHNA, CDR2 YNFKEQ. In DNA, the CDR3 is TGTGCCAGCAGCCACACGACAGGGCCCGCCTATGGCTACACCTTC. Its translation is CASSHTTGPAYGYTF.

This clone was found once. The chain is built from TRBV18 and TRBJ2-7, with unresolved D. V was trimmed by 2 bases and J by 3 bases, leaving 11 bases between them. CDR3 size: 14 residues. Germline loops: CDR1 KGHSH, CDR2 LQKENI. The CDR3 DNA is TGTGCCAGCTCACCAACGTTACCCAGCTACGAGCAGTACTTC. Its translation is CASSPTLPSYEQYF.

The DNA for the CDR3 is TGTGCCAGCAGCCGCAGGGGCCCAGATACGCAGTATTTT. Residues: CASSRRGPDTQYF. The J gene is TRBJ2-3, the V gene TRBV9; D is perhaps TRBD1 (6 bases). The V gene's germline CDR1 is SGDLS and CDR2 YYNGEE. Between the trimmed V and J ends, which lost 4 bases and 4 bases, there was a span of 10 bases. This CDR3 region has 13 residues.

The rearrangement joins TRBV5-1 to TRBJ2-1, with 9 bases lining up with TRBD1. Germline trimming cut 2 bases from V and 5 bases from J; bases unmatched to any gene: 5. The germline gives CDR1 SGHRS, CDR2 YFSETQ. The CDR3 covers 15 residues. The CDR3 nucleotides read TGCGCCAGCAGCTTCCCGGGACAGGGAAACAATGAGCAGTTCTTC. Encoded protein: CASSFPGQGNNEQFF.

The V call is TRBV9, the J call TRBJ2-5, with D perhaps TRBD2 (6 bases). This CDR3 has 14 residues. Per germline, CDR1 SGDLS and CDR2 YYNGEE. V lost 3 bases, J lost 5 bases, and 14 bases lay in between. CDR3: CASSAGEQAETQYF. CDR3 bases: TGTGCCAGCAGCGCGGGGGAACAGGCCGAGACCCAGTACTTC. Looking up the rest from reference TRBV9 and TRBJ2-5 gives the full variable domain: DSGVTQTPKHLITATGQRVTLRCSPRSGDLSVYWYQQSLDQGLQFLIQYYNGEERAKGNILERFSAQQFPDLHSELNLSSLELGDSALYFCASSAGEQAETQYFGPGTRLLVL.

This chain connects TRBV4-1 to TRBJ1-2, with 7 bases fitting TRBD1. J gave up 2 bases and V 2 bases, and 5 bases lay outside the gene matches. The germline gives CDR1 MGHRA, CDR2 YSYEKL. The CDR3 spans 15 residues. This CDR3 is CASSQRGGLNYGYTF. CDR3 sequence (DNA): TGCGCCAGCAGCCAAAGAGGGGGCTTAAACTATGGCTACACCTTC.

The V call is TRBV7-2, the J call TRBJ2-3; D perhaps matches TRBD1 (5 bases). Germline loops: CDR1 SGHTA, CDR2 FQGNSA. Trimming cost V 4 bases and J 7 bases, with 24 bases left between them. The CDR3 is made up of 17 amino acids. CDR3: CASSSGLWGRWTNTQYF. As DNA, the CDR3 is TGTGCCAGCAGCTCGGGTCTTTGGGGCAGGTGGACAAATACGCAGTATTTT.

The chain is built from TRBV27 and TRBJ2-7; TRBD1 aligns across 9 bases. The CDR3 consists of 15 residues. The germline CDR1 and CDR2 sequences are MNHEY and SMNVEV (reference sequence). Trimming removed 2 bases from V and 5 bases from J; junction bases left unmatched: 7. CDR3 nucleotide sequence: TGTGCCAGCAGTTTAGTAACAGGGGGCCTCCACGAGCAGTACTTC. Translating it yields CASSLVTGGLHEQYF.

The rearrangement joins TRBV27 to TRBJ2-2, with no clear D. V gave up 0 bases and J gave up 0 bases, with 8 bases separating them. This CDR3 contains 16 residues. The V gene's germline CDR1 is MNHEY and CDR2 SMNVEV (reference sequence). The CDR3 region has the DNA TGTGCCAGCAGTTTATCTGTAGAAGCGAACACCGGGGAGCTGTTTTTT. As protein: CASSLSVEANTGELFF.

The chain joins TRBV6-4 to TRBJ2-1, with 11 positions matching TRBD2. Germline V lookup: CDR1 MRHNA, CDR2 SNTAGT. The CDR3 is 14 amino acids. J lost 10 bases, V lost 10 bases, and 12 bases had no gene match. The chain's CDR3 is CANRSSGGALEQFF. DNA of the CDR3: TGTGCCAACCGGAGTAGCGGGGGGGCCCTCGAGCAGTTCTTC.

V gene TRBV28 combines with J gene TRBJ2-1; 7 nucleotides align to TRBD2. Germline assignment: CDR1 MDHEN and CDR2 SYDVKM. CDR3 length: 16 amino acids. V lost 4 bases and J lost 0; bases outside the gene matches: 6. For the CDR3, the DNA is TGTGCCAGCAGTTCTCGCGGGAGATACTCCTACAATGAGCAGTTCTTC. Protein sequence: CASSSRGRYSYNEQFF.

V is TRBV28 and J is TRBJ2-7, with D possibly matching TRBD1 (5 bases). V shed 3 bases and J shed 2 bases, with 11 bases lying between them. Per the germline V gene, CDR1 is MDHEN and CDR2 is SYDVKM. This CDR3 contains 14 residues. CDR3 loop: CASSFYQGAYEQYF. For the CDR3, the DNA is TGTGCCAGCAGTTTCTACCAGGGCGCCTACGAGCAGTACTTC.

This clone appeared once. The chain joins TRBV7-9 to TRBJ2-7, with D maybe TRBD2 (6 bases). V was shortened by 5 bases and J by 6 bases, with 17 bases between the two germline ends. Germline CDR1 is SEHNR and CDR2 is FQNEAQ (reference sequence). The CDR3 is 14 amino acids. The CDR3 bases are TGTGCCAGCAGCCCCGGGGGTGGGGCGGGCGAGCAGTACTTC. This codes for CASSPGGGAGEQYF.

J is TRBJ1-6 and V is TRBV5-6; a possible D gene is TRBD1 (6 bases). CDR3 length: 16 residues. With 4 bases removed from V and 0 bases from J, the gap between germline ends came to 11 bases. Germline V gene lookup returns CDR1 SGHDT and CDR2 YYEEEE. In DNA form, the CDR3 reads TGTGCCAGCAGCCCCAGGGGAAGCTCCTATAATTCACCCCTCCACTTT. Protein sequence: CASSPRGSSYNSPLHF. The full variable domain, in which reference TRBV5-6 and TRBJ1-6 provide the parts outside the CDR3, is DAGVTQSPTHLIKTRGQQVTLRCSPKSGHDTVSWYQQALGQGPQFIFQYYEEEERQRGNFPDRFSGHQFPNYSSELNVNALLLGDSALYLCASSPRGSSYNSPLHFGNGTRLTVT.

The V and J genes are TRBV11-3 and TRBJ2-1, with TRBD2 identical over 9 bases. The CDR3 sequence is 15 residues long. Trimming took 5 bases from V and 5 from J; bases not matched to a gene: 7. Germline CDR1 reads SGHNT; CDR2 reads YENEEA. This CDR3 is CASSPAGGLNNEQFF. The CDR3 DNA reads as TGTGCCAGCAGCCCCGCGGGGGGGCTTAACAATGAGCAGTTCTTC.

The gene calls are TRBV6-6 and TRBJ2-3; a possible D gene is TRBD2 (6 bases). The germline V gene encodes CDR1 MNHNY and CDR2 SVGAGI (reference sequence). CDR3 length: 16 residues. V was cut by 4 bases and J by 4 bases, with 18 bases left in between. CDR3 residues: CASSWVSAGRSDTQYF. CDR3 bases: TGTGCCAGCAGTTGGGTCAGCGCCGGGAGATCAGATACGCAGTATTTT.

The J gene is TRBJ1-5, the V gene TRBV2; D gene unclear. The V end was cut by 6 bases, the J end by 3 bases, with 15 bases between. The CDR3 sequence is 15 residues long. Germline V gene data show CDR1 as SNHLY and CDR2 as FYNNEI. CDR3 bases: TGTGCCAGCAGCGAAAGGGCGGGTTTCAATCAGCCCCAGCATTTT. This translates into CASSERAGFNQPQHF.